These 17 T cell receptor beta chains were all obtained from the same sample, sequenced in a study of CD8 T cells in Susac syndrome (dated by TCRdb to between 2018 and 2020). Library preparation was by the immunoSEQ multiplex PCR assay. RNA was extracted using the RNeasy kit, and roughly 0.45 to 1 microgram was reverse transcribed with random hexamers. Starting from the raw public reads, TCRdb applied fastp trimming at Q25, assembled clones with MiXCR and retained in-frame beta chains. Records with the same CDR3 protein are collapsed into one entry carrying the most frequent genes and DNA. Present in this sample are under 200,000 distinct CDR3 sequences, 90% to 95% of which were seen just once. The ten largest clones represent 0.085% to 0.1% of the sample. The sample taken for sequencing was CD4+ T cells from PBMCs. These receptors originate from a human donor with Susac syndrome.

This chain uses TRBV19 with TRBJ2-3, with a possible D match to TRBD2 (6 bases). Germline loops: CDR1 LNHDA, CDR2 SQIVND (reference sequence). The CDR3 covers 15 residues. V gave up 4 bases and J gave up 0 bases, with 11 bases separating them. The CDR3 region has the DNA TGTGCCAGTAGTAGGAGGGGCTTGAGCACAGATACGCAGTATTTT. It codes for CASSRRGLSTDTQYF.

This rearrangement joins TRBV19 to TRBJ2-3; D perhaps matches TRBD2 (6 bases). The V gene's germline CDR1 is LNHDA and CDR2 SQIVND (reference sequence). Trimming removed 5 bases at V and 2 bases at J, with 11 bases between. The CDR3 has 14 residues. CDR3 residues: CASSAGRSTDTQYF. Written as DNA, the CDR3 is TGTGCCAGTAGTGCGGGACGGTCCACAGATACGCAGTATTTT.

This sequence joins TRBV10-3 and TRBJ2-1; 10 bases align to TRBD2. This CDR3 is built from 14 residues. CDR1 and CDR2 (germline): ENHRY, SYGVKD. The V gene end was trimmed by 9 bases and the J gene end by 12 bases; junction bases not matched to a gene: 14. CDR3 nucleotides: TGTGCCATGAGCGGGACTAGCGCCGTTCGGGGGCAGTTCTTC. Translation gives CAMSGTSAVRGQFF.

The chain uses TRBV7-9 and TRBJ2-7, with D possibly TRBD1 on 6 matching bases. Germline-derived CDR1 and CDR2 are SEHNR and FQNEAQ (reference sequence). The CDR3 contains 16 residues. Between the trimmed V and J ends, which lost 5 bases and 3 bases, there was a span of 20 bases. In DNA form, the CDR3 reads TGTGCCAGCAGCCCAATAACAGGGAATCCACTCTACGAGCAGTACTTC. The encoded protein is CASSPITGNPLYEQYF.

The chain has TRBV3-1 and TRBJ2-1, with D tentatively TRBD2 (6 bases). V gave up 5 bases and J gave up 1 base, with 18 bases separating them. Germline V gene sequence: CDR1 LGHDT, CDR2 YNNKEL (reference sequence). This CDR3 contains 17 residues. CDR3 region: CASSSFAISGSYNEQFF. The CDR3 DNA reads TGTGCCAGCAGCTCTTTTGCGATTAGCGGTTCCTACAATGAGCAGTTCTTC.

This clonotype was seen once. The V and J genes are TRBV7-8 and TRBJ1-4; D ambiguous. The V end was cut by 5 bases, the J end by 4 bases, with 11 bases between. The CDR3 is 14 residues long. From germline, CDR1 is SGHVS and CDR2 FQNEAQ. As DNA, the CDR3 is TGTGCCAGCAGCCCGACCGGTGTTAATGAAAAACTGTTTTTT. Translated, it gives CASSPTGVNEKLFF. Full variable domain (outside the CDR3, taken from reference TRBV7-8 and TRBJ1-4): GAGVSQSPRYKVAKRGQDVALRCDPISGHVSLFWYQQALGQGPEFLTYFQNEAQLDKSGLPSDRFFAERPEGSVSTLKIQRTQQEDSAVYLCASSPTGVNEKLFFGSGTQLSVL.

V gene TRBV20-1 combines with J gene TRBJ2-7; 8 nucleotides line up with TRBD2. Unmatched junction bases numbered 10, after V lost 5 bases and J lost 4 bases. The germline CDR1 and CDR2 sequences are DFQATT and SNEGSKA (reference sequence). The CDR3 consists of 14 residues. In DNA form, the CDR3 reads TGCAGTGCTTATGGGATAGCGGGAAGGTACGAGCAGTACTTC. Translation: CSAYGIAGRYEQYF.

This chain uses TRBV11-3 with TRBJ2-7; 10 nucleotides match TRBD1. This CDR3 is built from 15 residues. The germline CDR1 and CDR2 sequences are SGHNT and YENEEA. Trimming cost V 0 bases and J 8 bases; bases outside gene matches: 7. CDR3 in DNA: TGTGCCAGCAGCTTAGATGGGGGACAGGGGTCAAAGCAGTACTTC. This encodes CASSLDGGQGSKQYF.

The chain links TRBV5-1 to TRBJ1-1; D gene uncertain. From germline, CDR1 is SGHRS and CDR2 YFSETQ. The CDR3 is 13 residues long. V was shortened by 2 bases and J by 5 bases, with 10 bases between the two germline ends. The CDR3 DNA follows: TGCGCCAGCAGCTTTGCCTCCGGGACTGAAGCTTTCTTT. This encodes CASSFASGTEAFF.

This clonotype occurred once. The V gene is TRBV6-1, the J gene TRBJ2-3; 7 bases line up with TRBD2. Looked up from germline, CDR1 is MNHNS and CDR2 is SASEGT. The CDR3 extends over 17 amino acids. With V trimmed by 0 bases and J by 10 bases, 16 bases remained unmatched. In DNA form, the CDR3 reads TGTGCCAGCAGTGAAGCTGGCATGCTAGGGACTACTGAAGCGCAGTATTTT. It translates to CASSEAGMLGTTEAQYF.

The chain employs TRBV4-1 and TRBJ1-6; tentative D call: TRBD1 (5 bases). V was trimmed by 5 bases and J by 7 bases, leaving 21 bases between them. The CDR3 spans 17 residues. Germline V lookup: CDR1 MGHRA, CDR2 YSYEKL. CDR3 loop: CASSKGPAKQTNSPLHF. DNA of the CDR3: TGCGCCAGCAGCAAGGGACCAGCGAAGCAAACCAATTCACCCCTCCACTTT.

CDR3 in DNA: TGTGCCAGCAGTTACAGCGGACTAGCGGGGGCATCCGAGCAGTACTTC. This codes for CASSYSGLAGASEQYF. The V call is TRBV6-5, the J call TRBJ2-7, with 13 positions matching TRBD2. CDR1 MNHEY and CDR2 SVGAGI come from the germline V gene. This CDR3 is built from 16 residues. V dropped 2 bases and J dropped 6; count of bases not matched to a gene: 7.

The CDR3: CASSLGQESYGYTF. In nucleotides, the CDR3 is TGTGCCAGCAGCTTAGGGCAGGAGAGCTATGGCTACACCTTC. The J gene is TRBJ1-2, the V gene TRBV7-6; D not resolved. The germline CDR1 and CDR2 sequences are SGHVS and FNYEAQ. V lost 1 base, J lost 4 bases, and 10 bases lay in between. The CDR3 runs 14 residues.

This chain links TRBV5-4 with TRBJ2-1; D is unresolved. In germline, CDR1 is SGHNT, CDR2 YYREEE (reference sequence). The CDR3 has 16 amino acids. Trimming removed 1 base from V and 0 bases from J, with 11 bases in between. CDR3 DNA: TGTGCCAGCAGCTTGATGGCTTCAGGCTCCTACAATGAGCAGTTCTTC. Translating gives CASSLMASGSYNEQFF. The full variable domain, its missing parts supplied by reference TRBV5-4 and TRBJ2-1, is ETGVTQSPTHLIKTRGQQVTLRCSSQSGHNTVSWYQQALGQGPQFIFQYYREEENGRGNFPPRFSGLQFPNYSSELNVNALELDDSALYLCASSLMASGSYNEQFFGPGTRLTVL.

This sequence joins TRBV2 and TRBJ2-2; D uncertain. The CDR3 sequence is 15 residues long. Trimming pared 6 bases from V and 3 bases from J, leaving 14 bases between. CDR1 and CDR2 (germline): SNHLY, FYNNEI. The CDR3 DNA reads as TGTGCCAGCAGCTTCTCCCTATGGGACACCGGGGAGCTGTTTTTT. Encoded protein: CASSFSLWDTGELFF. Based on the CDR3 plus reference TRBV2 and TRBJ2-2, the full variable domain is EPEVTQTPSHQVTQMGQEVILRCVPISNHLYFYWYRQILGQKVEFLVSFYNNEISEKSEIFDDQFSVERPDGSNFTLKIRSTKLEDSAMYFCASSFSLWDTGELFFGEGSRLTVL.

This chain uses TRBV3-1 with TRBJ2-6, with unresolved D. V was shortened by 2 bases and J by 4 bases, with 21 bases between the two germline ends. The V gene's germline CDR1 is LGHDT and CDR2 YNNKEL (reference sequence). This CDR3 region has 19 residues. The CDR3 DNA reads TGTGCCAGCAGCCAACATACCGGGTCTATAAAATCCGGGGCCAACGTCCTGACTTTC. Protein sequence: CASSQHTGSIKSGANVLTF. Variable domain in full (rest from reference TRBV3-1 and TRBJ2-6): DTAVSQTPKYLVTQMGNDKSIKCEQNLGHDTMYWYKQDSKKFLKIMFSYNNKELIINETVPNRFSPKSPDKAHLNLHINSLELGDSAVYFCASSQHTGSIKSGANVLTFGAGSRLTVL.

This chain connects TRBV2 to TRBJ1-1; 10 bases line up with TRBD1. The ends lost 8 bases at V and 0 bases at J; junction bases unmatched: 3. Germline V CDR1 and CDR2: SNHLY, FYNNEI. CDR3 length: 14 amino acids. The CDR3 sequence: CASSTGGMNTEAFF. The CDR3 DNA sequence: TGTGCCAGCTCGACAGGGGGCATGAACACTGAAGCTTTCTTT.